Below, 29 T cell receptor beta chains from the same sample are listed, as sequenced in a study of blood T cell repertoires in COVID-19. Repertoires were generated with immunoSEQ multiplex PCR, while TCRdb's copy carries only in-frame clones and drops some. The data hold about 300,000 clones, with roughly 91% observed a single time. Sequenced material: peripheral blood. The receptors were sampled from a woman aged 30 to 39 with COVID-19, enrolled during active disease.

V gene TRBV5-4 combines with J gene TRBJ2-5; D remains ambiguous. The CDR3 loop spans 15 amino acids. V shed 5 bases and J shed 5 bases, with 19 bases lying between them. The germline V gene has CDR1 SGHNT and CDR2 YYREEE (reference sequence). This chain's CDR3 is CASSPLGGVRETQYF. DNA of the CDR3: TGTGCCAGCAGTCCTCTTGGTGGAGTGCGGGAGACCCAGTACTTC.

The genes are TRBV25-1 and TRBJ1-2; D not resolved. The CDR3 is 14 residues long. Trimming removed 5 bases from V and 4 bases from J, with 14 bases in between. Germline V gives CDR1 MGHDK, CDR2 SYGVNS. CDR3: CASSWFDSRYGYTF. The CDR3 nucleotides read TGTGCCAGCAGTTGGTTTGACTCCCGCTATGGCTACACCTTC.

In the case of this clone: Other nucleotide sequences in the sample specify the same CDR3. CDR3 DNA: TGTGCCAGCAGCCGCGGGCAGAGCTCTGGAAACACCATATATTTT. Translating it yields CASSRGQSSGNTIYF. The chain recombines TRBV6-5 with TRBJ1-3, with D hard to call. The germline V gene encodes CDR1 MNHEY and CDR2 SVGAGI. The CDR3 loop spans 15 amino acids. Trimming stripped 6 bases from V and 0 bases from J, with 12 bases between.

The V and J genes are TRBV10-1 and TRBJ2-3; 9 positions match TRBD2. The CDR3 is 18 amino acids. Germline CDR1 and CDR2: WNHNN and SYGVQD (reference sequence). The V gene end was trimmed by 3 bases and the J gene end by 5 bases; junction bases not matched to a gene: 15. DNA for the CDR3: TGCGCCAGCAGTGACAGCAAACTGCGGGGGGGCCCGGGAGATACGCAGTATTTT. Encoded protein: CASSDSKLRGGPGDTQYF.

The chain has TRBV7-8 and TRBJ1-4; TRBD1 is a possible D gene (6 bases). The ends were cut back, 5 bases at V and 0 bases at J, with 10 bases in the middle. The CDR3 is 15 amino acids. Germline loops: CDR1 SGHVS, CDR2 FQNEAQ. The DNA of the CDR3 is TGTGCCAGCAGCACGTACAGGGCAACTAATGAAAAACTGTTTTTT. This translates into CASSTYRATNEKLFF.

This sequence joins TRBV6-6 and TRBJ1-4; the match to TRBD1 covers 7 bases. Germline CDR1 and CDR2: MNHNY and SVGAGI (reference sequence). The CDR3 contains 15 residues. J was trimmed by 12 bases and V by 6 bases; bases with no gene match: 16. CDR3 bases: TGTGCCAGCAGCCGACTGACAGGGCCCAAAGTGGAACTGTTTTTT. This sequence encodes CASSRLTGPKVELFF.

The J gene is TRBJ1-1, the V gene TRBV11-3, with D unclear. Trimming stripped 3 bases from V and 0 bases from J, with 5 bases between. The CDR3 is 13 amino acids. Per the germline V gene, CDR1 is SGHNT and CDR2 is YENEEA. The CDR3 coding sequence is TGTGCCAGCAGCTTCCGGGTGAACACTGAAGCTTTCTTT. Translation gives CASSFRVNTEAFF.

This sequence joins TRBV24-1 and TRBJ2-1; 14 positions match TRBD2. V lost 3 bases and J lost 7; bases outside the gene matches: 10. This CDR3 region has 18 residues. Germline V gives CDR1 KGHDR, CDR2 SFDVKD. CDR3 loop: CATSDPARGTSGGNEQFF. The CDR3 nucleotides are TGTGCCACCAGTGATCCGGCGAGAGGGACTAGCGGGGGTAATGAGCAGTTCTTC.

The V and J genes are TRBV2 and TRBJ2-5; D might be TRBD2 (5 bases). Germline CDR1 and CDR2: SNHLY and FYNNEI. The CDR3 is 12 residues long. The V end lost 10 bases, the J end lost 3 bases, and 12 bases lay between the germline ends. The CDR3: CANQPGKETQYF. Here the CDR3 DNA reads TGTGCCAATCAACCCGGGAAAGAGACCCAGTACTTC.

The CDR3 sequence: CASSPQRSIQYF. CDR3 DNA sequence: TGTGCCAGCAGCCCCCAGAGGAGCATTCAGTACTTC. J is TRBJ2-4 and V is TRBV11-2; D is undetermined. The CDR3 covers 12 residues. Germline values: CDR1 SGHAT, CDR2 FQNNGV. The V gene lost 5 bases and the J gene lost 9 bases, with 11 bases spanning the gap.

Regarding this clone: This CDR3 is also generated by other DNA sequences in the sample. V gene TRBV9 combines with J gene TRBJ1-6; D not certain. Germline V gene lookup returns CDR1 SGDLS and CDR2 YYNGEE. The CDR3 loop spans 13 amino acids. V was pared by 5 bases and J by 6 bases, with 9 bases between. The CDR3 bases are TGTGCCAGCAGTGCGGGGTCTAATTCACCCCTCCACTTT. Translating gives CASSAGSNSPLHF.

This chain links TRBV7-9 with TRBJ2-5; 10 nucleotides agree with TRBD1. V shed 5 bases and J 5 bases; nucleotides not matched to a gene: 11. CDR3 length: 16 amino acids. Germline CDR1 is SEHNR and CDR2 is FQNEAQ (reference sequence). In DNA form, the CDR3 reads TGTGCCAGCAGCGCGGGGACAGGGGAGGTGGTGGAGACCCAGTACTTC. The encoded protein is CASSAGTGEVVETQYF.

This clone was found a few times. The chain combines TRBV2 with TRBJ1-2; D remains unclear. The germline V gene has CDR1 SNHLY and CDR2 FYNNEI. Trimming removed 3 bases from V and 2 bases from J, with 10 bases in between. The CDR3 consists of 14 residues. The CDR3 loop is CASSEIEGNYGYTF. The CDR3 DNA reads as TGTGCCAGCAGTGAGATCGAGGGAAACTATGGCTACACCTTC.

The CDR3 DNA reads TGTGCCAGCAGCCGGGGACATTATAGCAATCAGCCCCAGCATTTT. This codes for CASSRGHYSNQPQHF. The chain has TRBV9 and TRBJ1-5, with D perhaps matching TRBD1 (6 bases). This CDR3 has 15 amino acids. The germline V and J ends were trimmed by 4 bases and 0 bases, with 11 bases remaining between them. In germline, CDR1 is SGDLS, CDR2 YYNGEE.

The rearrangement links TRBV19 to TRBJ2-1; D perhaps matches TRBD2 (5 bases). V was trimmed by 4 bases and J by 0 bases, leaving 10 bases between them. The CDR3 totals 15 residues. Germline CDR1 and CDR2: LNHDA and SQIVND (reference sequence). CDR3 coding DNA: TGTGCCAGTAGTACGCTTGGGAGCTCCTACAATGAGCAGTTCTTC. It encodes CASSTLGSSYNEQFF.

The rearrangement uses TRBV11-2 and TRBJ2-7, with 8 positions matching TRBD1. This CDR3 is built from 15 residues. From germline, CDR1 is SGHAT and CDR2 FQNNGV. With V trimmed by 7 bases and J by 4 bases, 12 bases remained unmatched. The CDR3, as DNA: TGTGCCAGCACCCTAGGGGCAGGGGGCAGTTACGAGCAGTACTTC. This translates into CASTLGAGGSYEQYF.

In its sample, this clone was seen once. The rearrangement uses TRBV11-3 and TRBJ1-2; 11 positions agree with TRBD1. Trimming cost V 6 bases and J 1 base; bases outside gene matches: 7. This CDR3 spans 16 amino acids. The germline V gene encodes CDR1 SGHNT and CDR2 YENEEA. The CDR3 region is CASSWTGGNFNYGYTF. As DNA, the CDR3 is TGTGCCAGCAGTTGGACAGGGGGCAACTTTAACTATGGCTACACCTTC.

The chain is built from TRBV30 and TRBJ2-7, with 8 bases aligning to TRBD2. Germline loops: CDR1 GTSNPN, CDR2 SVGIG (reference sequence). The CDR3 runs to 11 residues. As DNA, the CDR3 is TGTGCTGGCGGGGGGCTGTACGAGCAGTACTTC. Translation: CAGGGLYEQYF.

V usage is TRBV7-8 and J usage is TRBJ2-5, with D tentatively TRBD1 (5 bases). The V and J ends lost 5 bases and 4 bases respectively, with 14 bases between them. The V gene's germline CDR1 is SGHVS and CDR2 FQNEAQ. This CDR3 is 14 amino acids long. CDR3 DNA: TGTGCCAGCAGCCCGCGGTGGGGCCGAGAGACCCAGTACTTC. Translated: CASSPRWGRETQYF.

This sequence joins TRBV4-3 and TRBJ2-3; 12 bases agree with TRBD2. Trimming cost V 1 base and J 6 bases; bases outside gene matches: 17. CDR1 and CDR2 (germline): LGHNA, YSLEER. CDR3 length equals 20 residues. CDR3 sequence reads: CASSQAQWTSGALYQDTQYF. CDR3 in DNA: TGCGCCAGCAGCCAAGCGCAGTGGACTAGCGGGGCCTTGTACCAGGATACGCAGTATTTT.

The rearrangement links TRBV28 to TRBJ2-3; 7 bases align to TRBD2. CDR1 is MDHEN, CDR2 SYDVKM, per germline. J was trimmed by 4 bases and V by 3 bases; bases with no gene match: 7. The CDR3 length is 15 residues. The CDR3 region has the DNA TGTGCCAGCAGTTTCTTTGGACTAGGAGCAGATACGCAGTATTTT. It specifies CASSFFGLGADTQYF.

The V call is TRBV5-6, the J call TRBJ1-3, with D maybe TRBD1 (5 bases). CDR3 size: 15 residues. Germline CDR1 is SGHDT and CDR2 is YYEEEE. V was cut by 1 base and J by 0 bases, with 8 bases left in between. CDR3 DNA sequence: TGTGCCAGCAGCTTGATCAGGGACTCTGGAAACACCATATATTTT. It encodes CASSLIRDSGNTIYF. Supplemented by reference TRBV5-6 and TRBJ1-3, the full variable domain reads DAGVTQSPTHLIKTRGQQVTLRCSPKSGHDTVSWYQQALGQGPQFIFQYYEEEERQRGNFPDRFSGHQFPNYSSELNVNALLLGDSALYLCASSLIRDSGNTIYFGEGSWLTVV.

The gene calls are TRBV7-8 and TRBJ1-5; no definite D call. V gave up 1 base and J gave up 5 bases, with 6 bases separating them. This CDR3 contains 13 residues. Germline CDR1 is SGHVS and CDR2 is FQNEAQ. DNA for the CDR3: TGTGCCAGCAGCTTAGATACAGATCAGCCCCAGCATTTT. It yields the protein CASSLDTDQPQHF.

The chain combines TRBV7-9 with TRBJ1-2, with D unresolved. Trimming removed 3 bases from V and 3 bases from J, with 5 bases in between. This CDR3 spans 12 amino acids. Germline CDR1 and CDR2: SEHNR and FQNEAQ (reference sequence). The CDR3 DNA follows: TGTGCCAGCAGCTTCGGGGACTATGGCTACACCTTC. This codes for CASSFGDYGYTF.

The genes are TRBV19 and TRBJ2-1, with TRBD2 matching over 7 bases. The CDR3 has 14 amino acids. J gave up 8 bases and V 4 bases, and 8 bases lay outside the gene matches. Germline assignment: CDR1 LNHDA and CDR2 SQIVND (reference sequence). CDR3 protein: CASSTVAGIYEQFF. The DNA for the CDR3 is TGTGCCAGTAGTACGGTAGCGGGCATCTATGAGCAGTTCTTC.

This rearrangement joins TRBV5-6 to TRBJ2-1; D is perhaps TRBD2 (5 bases). The germline V gene has CDR1 SGHDT and CDR2 YYEEEE. The CDR3 is 14 amino acids. V was shortened by 4 bases and J by 2 bases, with 10 bases between the two germline ends. CDR3 nucleotide sequence: TGTGCCAGCAGCGGGATGGGAGCCTACAATGAGCAGTTCTTC. It translates to CASSGMGAYNEQFF.

The J gene is TRBJ1-1, the V gene TRBV5-1; perhaps TRBD1 as D (5 bases). Trimming cost V 3 bases and J 5 bases, with 11 bases left between them. CDR3 length equals 13 residues. The germline CDR1 and CDR2 sequences are SGHRS and YFSETQ. CDR3 loop: CASSWEGRTEAFF. The CDR3 DNA is TGCGCCAGCAGCTGGGAGGGGCGAACTGAAGCTTTCTTT.

The V call is TRBV6-2 or TRBV6-3, the J call TRBJ2-3; weak D call: TRBD2 (6 bases). Germline CDR1 is MNHEY and CDR2 is SVGEGT. Trimming left V 5 bases short and J 2 bases short, with 11 bases between. The CDR3 loop spans 14 amino acids. In DNA form, the CDR3 reads TGTGCCAGCAGTCCCGGGGGATTCACAGATACGCAGTATTTT. Its protein is CASSPGGFTDTQYF.

The chain has TRBV5-4 and TRBJ1-2, with D possibly being TRBD1 (6 bases). CDR1 is SGHNT, CDR2 YYREEE, per germline (reference sequence). V lost 4 bases to trimming and J lost 8 bases, with 12 bases between them. The CDR3 loop spans 12 amino acids. The CDR3: CASSDAGVGYTF. DNA for the CDR3: TGTGCCAGCAGCGACGCAGGGGTGGGCTACACCTTC.